This T cell receptor beta chain stems from a study of T cells in Graves' hyperthyroidism and ophthalmopathy. Between the trimmed V and J ends, which lost 7 bases and 5 bases, there was a span of 11 bases. Germline CDR1 reads GTSNPN; CDR2 reads SVGIG (reference sequence). The CDR3 covers 12 residues. The source material, RNA transcripts, was used to amplify TCR beta CDR3 regions. In the first-round RT-PCR of the TCR CDR3, the HTBI primer set was used. One entry per CDR3 protein results from TCRdb running MiXCR on the multiplex PCR reads. Of 270,000 or so distinct CDR3 sequences in the sample, 15% were seen once. This clonotype was seen many times.

Sequenced sample: blood. The V gene is TRBV30, the J gene TRBJ2-2; D unclear. The receptor comes from a woman in her forties or fifties with Graves' hyperthyroidism that later progressed to Graves' ophthalmopathy. The DNA for the CDR3 is TGTGCCTCACCTAGGGTTACCGGGGAGCTGTTTTTT. It translates to CASPRVTGELFF.